This T cell receptor beta chain was recorded in a study of siplizumab effects on memory and regulatory T cells. In regard to this clone: Its antigen is unknown.

Study conclusions and caveats: Few alloreactive clones mapped to unstimulated subsets.

V was trimmed by 1 base and J by 7 bases, leaving 8 bases between them. Germline V gene sequence: CDR1 GTSNPN, CDR2 SVGIG (reference sequence). CDR3 length: 11 residues. Clones were sequenced by immunoSEQ multiplex PCR, and TCRdb holds only the in-frame ones, with some missing. The sample includes some 97,000 clones, roughly 94% of them seen just once. Sequences were obtained from Tregs sorted from blood. The rearrangement uses TRBV30 and TRBJ2-7; D possibly corresponds to TRBD1 (5 bases). The clonotype originates from a human donor in good health. CDR3: CAWSANREQYF. The DNA for the CDR3 is TGTGCCTGGAGTGCTAACAGGGAGCAGTACTTC.